This T cell receptor beta chain was captured in a study of blood T cell repertoires in COVID-19. The wider study: The United States, Italy and Spain provided the acute and convalescent COVID-19 samples. T cells, B-cell-depleted T cells, or PBMCs supplied cDNA or gDNA.

Repertoires were generated with immunoSEQ multiplex PCR, while TCRdb's copy carries only in-frame clones and drops some. Among approximately 66,000 clones listed, 88% were seen once. Trimming cost V 8 bases and J 8 bases; bases outside gene matches: 7. The CDR3 sequence is 14 residues long. CDR1 is SNHLY, CDR2 FYNNEI, per germline. The J gene is TRBJ1-4, the V gene TRBV2, with 11 bases lining up with TRBD1. Sequences were obtained from peripheral blood. This sequence originates from a woman aged 45-59 years with active or convalescent COVID-19. The chain's CDR3 is CASQRDRGEEKLFF. Here the CDR3 DNA reads TGTGCCAGCCAAAGGGACAGGGGGGAAGAAAAACTGTTTTTT. The full variable domain, with the rest looked up from reference TRBV2 and TRBJ1-4, is EPEVTQTPSHQVTQMGQEVILRCVPISNHLYFYWYRQILGQKVEFLVSFYNNEISEKSEIFDDQFSVERPDGSNFTLKIRSTKLEDSAMYFCASQRDRGEEKLFFGSGTQLSVL.